The 20 T cell receptor beta chains listed next were all sequenced from one sample in a study of T cell changes during pregnancy in multiple sclerosis. The data were produced by immunoSEQ multiplex PCR, yet TCRdb's version contains in-frame clones alone and is incomplete. The data hold 55,000 to 85,000 clones, with 80% to 95% observed a single time. This specimen was CD4+ T cells from peripheral blood mononuclear cells, taken after pregnancy. These receptors were taken from a female donor with multiple sclerosis, enrolled in a pregnancy study.

In this sample, this clone turned up once. V usage is TRBV7-3 and J usage is TRBJ1-4; D gene unclear. Germline V gives CDR1 SGHTA, CDR2 FQGTGA. The CDR3 length is 13 residues. The V and J ends lost 5 bases and 8 bases respectively, with 12 bases between them. The CDR3 protein is CASSRNRGEKLFF. The CDR3 DNA follows: TGTGCCAGCAGCCGTAACCGAGGGGAAAAACTGTTTTTT.

The V call is TRBV21-1, the J call TRBJ2-3; the table gives TRBD2 as D, unverified against the DNA. TRBV21-1 is described as a pseudogene. The length of the CDR3 is 18 residues. The CDR3 loop reads CASSKVELRANCTDTQYF. CDR3 sequence (DNA): TGTGCCAGCAGCAAGGTGGAACTGCGGGCGAATTGCACAGATACGCAGTATTTT.

This sequence joins TRBV2 and TRBJ2-5, with 15 positions matching TRBD2. This CDR3 has 17 residues. The V segment lost 7 bases and the J segment 5 bases; nucleotides outside the gene matches: 11. Germline CDR1 and CDR2: SNHLY and FYNNEI. CDR3 loop: CASTKGLAGGPRETQYF. CDR3 coding DNA: TGTGCCAGCACCAAAGGACTAGCGGGAGGGCCGAGGGAGACCCAGTACTTC. Full variable domain (missing parts from reference TRBV2 and TRBJ2-5): EPEVTQTPSHQVTQMGQEVILRCVPISNHLYFYWYRQILGQKVEFLVSFYNNEISEKSEIFDDQFSVERPDGSNFTLKIRSTKLEDSAMYFCASTKGLAGGPRETQYFGPGTRLLVL.

The gene calls are TRBV5-1 and TRBJ1-2; TRBD1 aligns across 8 bases. The junction had 4 bases not matched to a gene; V was cut back by 4 bases and J by 2 bases. The CDR3 sequence is 14 residues long. Germline V gene lookup returns CDR1 SGHRS and CDR2 YFSETQ. DNA of the CDR3: TGCGCCAGCAGCCCCCGGACAGGGAACTATGGCTACACCTTC. Protein: CASSPRTGNYGYTF.

This chain joins TRBV27 and TRBJ1-1; D uncertain. This CDR3 has 14 residues. V dropped 3 bases and J dropped 1 base, with 9 bases sitting between them. The germline CDR1 and CDR2 sequences are MNHEY and SMNVEV (reference sequence). CDR3 amino acids: CASSFRTPNTEAFF. CDR3 in DNA: TGTGCCAGCAGTTTCCGGACTCCGAACACTGAAGCTTTCTTT.

The CDR3 DNA reads as TGTGCCAGCAGTTACGCGCGGGGGACGGTCGATGAGCAGTTCTTC. The encoded protein is CASSYARGTVDEQFF. The chain employs TRBV6-6 and TRBJ2-1, with 7 nucleotides matching TRBD2. With V trimmed by 2 bases and J by 8 bases, 9 bases remained unmatched. The CDR3 runs to 15 residues. From germline, CDR1 is MNHNY and CDR2 SVGAGI (reference sequence).

The V call is TRBV15, the J call TRBJ2-1, with D possibly TRBD1 on 6 matching bases. Germline V gives CDR1 LNHNV, CDR2 YYDKDF (reference sequence). V was trimmed by 5 bases and J by 5 bases, leaving 13 bases between them. This CDR3 has 14 residues. CDR3 DNA: TGTGCCACCAGCCTCAAGGACAGTGACAATGAGCAGTTCTTC. Amino acids: CATSLKDSDNEQFF.

This sequence joins TRBV5-6 and TRBJ2-7; no firm D call. Trimming took 3 bases from V and 6 from J, leaving 7 bases between them. The CDR3 totals 11 residues. Germline CDR1 is SGHDT and CDR2 is YYEEEE. The CDR3 DNA reads TGTGCCAGCAGCTCCTTTTCCGAGCAGTACTTC. Protein: CASSSFSEQYF.

This chain links TRBV27 with TRBJ1-2; D uncertain. The CDR3 totals 12 residues. Germline V gene lookup returns CDR1 MNHEY and CDR2 SMNVEV (reference sequence). V was clipped by 5 bases and J by 5 bases, with 9 bases between them. Here the CDR3 reads CASSPGRYGYTF. CDR3 nucleotide sequence: TGTGCCAGCAGTCCGGGGAGGTATGGCTACACCTTC.

This chain uses TRBV2 with TRBJ2-1, with TRBD2 identical over 12 bases. CDR3 size: 16 residues. Germline V CDR1 and CDR2: SNHLY, FYNNEI. V trimming: 0 bases; J trimming: 16 bases; junction bases outside the gene matches: 13. CDR3 coding DNA: TGTGCCAGCAGTGAAGCGCTTCTAGGACTAGCGGGGTTAGGTTTCTTC. Translating gives CASSEALLGLAGLGFF.

The genes are TRBV30 and TRBJ2-2, with TRBD1 matching 8 bases. Germline CDR1 GTSNPN, CDR2 SVGIG (reference sequence). This CDR3 region has 15 residues. V lost 7 bases to trimming and J lost 5 bases; unmatched junction nucleotides: 12. The CDR3 reads CASCDGGQVTGELFF. Written as DNA, the CDR3 is TGTGCCTCCTGCGATGGGGGACAGGTTACCGGGGAGCTGTTTTTT.

The chain couples TRBV27 to TRBJ2-1; the match to TRBD2 covers 8 bases. This CDR3 contains 14 residues. Germline V gene sequence: CDR1 MNHEY, CDR2 SMNVEV (reference sequence). The junction had 3 bases not matched to a gene; V was cut back by 3 bases and J by 5 bases. In DNA, the CDR3 is TGTGCCAGCAGTTTCCTAGCGGGCAACAATGAGCAGTTCTTC. Amino acids: CASSFLAGNNEQFF.

This rearrangement joins TRBV30 to TRBJ1-1; D is possibly TRBD1 (6 bases). V was cut by 2 bases and J by 3 bases, with 13 bases left in between. This CDR3 contains 14 residues. The germline V gene encodes CDR1 GTSNPN and CDR2 SVGIG (reference sequence). The CDR3 sequence: CAWSQGNMYTEAFF. The CDR3 coding sequence is TGTGCCTGGAGTCAGGGGAATATGTACACTGAAGCTTTCTTT.

The chain uses TRBV4-2 and TRBJ2-1; 10 bases align to TRBD2. CDR1 and CDR2 from the germline V gene are LGHNA and YNFKEQ. With V trimmed by 6 bases and J by 5 bases, 10 bases remained unmatched. The CDR3 runs to 16 residues. The chain's CDR3 is CASRQLGLAANNEQFF. The DNA for the CDR3 is TGTGCCAGCAGACAGTTAGGACTAGCGGCCAACAATGAGCAGTTCTTC.

This CDR3 reads CASSFEPQAFNEKLFF. DNA for the CDR3: TGTGCCAGCAGCTTCGAGCCCCAGGCTTTTAATGAAAAACTGTTTTTT. The rearrangement links TRBV5-4 to TRBJ1-4, with no clear D. V gave up 2 bases and J gave up 4 bases, with 15 bases separating them. This CDR3 has 16 residues. Germline V gives CDR1 SGHNT, CDR2 YYREEE (reference sequence).

The chain employs TRBV9 and TRBJ2-2, with a possible D match to TRBD1 (6 bases). Germline V CDR1 and CDR2: SGDLS, YYNGEE. The CDR3 is 13 amino acids. Trimming cost V 5 bases and J 8 bases, with 13 bases left between them. CDR3 residues: CASSEQGPGELFF. The CDR3, as DNA: TGTGCCAGCAGTGAACAGGGACCGGGGGAGCTGTTTTTT. The full variable domain, with the rest looked up from reference TRBV9 and TRBJ2-2, is DSGVTQTPKHLITATGQRVTLRCSPRSGDLSVYWYQQSLDQGLQFLIQYYNGEERAKGNILERFSAQQFPDLHSELNLSSLELGDSALYFCASSEQGPGELFFGEGSRLTVL.

This chain uses TRBV7-9 with TRBJ1-4; TRBD1 might be the D (5 bases). The CDR3 runs 15 residues. Trimming took off 5 bases at V and 0 bases at J, with 10 bases between the two ends. CDR1 is SEHNR and CDR2 is FQNEAQ in the germline V gene (reference sequence). CDR3 bases: TGTGCCAGCAGCGTACTCAGGGCAACTAATGAAAAACTGTTTTTT. This codes for CASSVLRATNEKLFF.

The rearrangement links TRBV7-2 to TRBJ2-2, with TRBD1 identical over 9 bases. Germline V gene lookup returns CDR1 SGHTA and CDR2 FQGNSA. The CDR3 is 18 residues long. Trimming cost V 0 bases and J 6 bases; bases outside gene matches: 11. The CDR3 bases are TGTGCCAGCAGCTTAGCGCCCCCGGGACAGGGAAGGGCCGGGGAGCTGTTTTTT. Translation gives CASSLAPPGQGRAGELFF.

CDR3 protein: CASKQQGSAYEQYF. CDR3 nucleotide sequence: TGTGCCAGCAAACAACAGGGTTCCGCTTACGAGCAGTACTTC. The chain couples TRBV5-4 to TRBJ2-7, with D maybe TRBD1 (6 bases). Per germline, CDR1 SGHNT and CDR2 YYREEE (reference sequence). The CDR3 length is 14 residues. V dropped 6 bases and J dropped 4 bases, with 17 bases sitting between them.

The chain employs TRBV4-1 and TRBJ2-5; 12 bases line up with TRBD2. The V and J ends lost 4 bases and 5 bases, in that order; junction bases with no gene match: 8. The CDR3 runs 16 residues. CDR1 and CDR2 (germline): MGHRA, YSYEKL. The CDR3 nucleotides read TGCGCCAGCAGCCGCGCGGCTAGCGGGGGGGTGGAGACCCAGTACTTC. Translating gives CASSRAASGGVETQYF.